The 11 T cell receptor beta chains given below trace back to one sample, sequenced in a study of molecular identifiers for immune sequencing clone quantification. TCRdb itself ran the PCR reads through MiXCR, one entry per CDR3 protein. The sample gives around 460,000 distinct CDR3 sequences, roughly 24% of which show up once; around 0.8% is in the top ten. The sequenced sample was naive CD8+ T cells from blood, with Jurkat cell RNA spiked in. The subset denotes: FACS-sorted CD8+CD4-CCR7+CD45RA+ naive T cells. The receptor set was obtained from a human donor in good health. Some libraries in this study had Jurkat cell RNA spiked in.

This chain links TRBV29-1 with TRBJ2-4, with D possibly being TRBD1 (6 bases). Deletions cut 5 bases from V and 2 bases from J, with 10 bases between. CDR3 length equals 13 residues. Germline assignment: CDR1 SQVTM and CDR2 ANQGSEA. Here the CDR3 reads CSVRGGPKNIQYF. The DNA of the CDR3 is TGCAGCGTTCGTGGGGGCCCCAAAAACATTCAGTACTTC.

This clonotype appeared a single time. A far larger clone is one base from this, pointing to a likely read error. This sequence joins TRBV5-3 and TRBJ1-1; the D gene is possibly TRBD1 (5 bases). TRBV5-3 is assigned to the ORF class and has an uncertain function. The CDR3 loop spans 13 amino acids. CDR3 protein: CASSFQGGTKAFF. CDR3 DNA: TGTGCCAGCAGCTTCCAGGGAGGGACTAAAGCTTTCTTT.

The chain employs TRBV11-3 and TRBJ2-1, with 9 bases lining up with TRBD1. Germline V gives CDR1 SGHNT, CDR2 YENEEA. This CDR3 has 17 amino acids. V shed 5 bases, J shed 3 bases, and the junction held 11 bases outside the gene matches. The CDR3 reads CASSPGETGGYYNEQFF. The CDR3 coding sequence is TGTGCCAGCAGCCCAGGGGAAACAGGGGGCTACTACAATGAGCAGTTCTTC.

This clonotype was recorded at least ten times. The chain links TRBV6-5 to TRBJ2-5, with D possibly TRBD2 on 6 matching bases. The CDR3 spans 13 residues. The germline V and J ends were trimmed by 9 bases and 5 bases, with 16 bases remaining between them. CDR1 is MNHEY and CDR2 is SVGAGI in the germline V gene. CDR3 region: CASQDRGTETQYF. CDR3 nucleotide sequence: TGTGCCAGTCAAGACCGCGGGACTGAGACCCAGTACTTC.

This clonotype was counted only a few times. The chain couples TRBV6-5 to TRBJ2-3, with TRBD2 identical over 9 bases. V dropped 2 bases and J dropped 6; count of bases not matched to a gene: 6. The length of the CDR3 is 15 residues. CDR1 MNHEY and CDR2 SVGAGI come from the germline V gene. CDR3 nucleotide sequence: TGTGCCAGCAGTTACGCGCGGGAGGGCCAGGATACGCAGTATTTT. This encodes CASSYAREGQDTQYF.

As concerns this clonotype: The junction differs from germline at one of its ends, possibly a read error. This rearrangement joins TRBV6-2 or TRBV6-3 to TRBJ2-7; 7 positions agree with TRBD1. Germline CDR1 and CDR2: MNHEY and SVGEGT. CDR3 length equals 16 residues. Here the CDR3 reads CASSYSETGSPYERYF. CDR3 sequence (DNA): TGTGCCAGCAGTTACTCCGAGACAGGGAGCCCCTACGAGCGGTACTTC.

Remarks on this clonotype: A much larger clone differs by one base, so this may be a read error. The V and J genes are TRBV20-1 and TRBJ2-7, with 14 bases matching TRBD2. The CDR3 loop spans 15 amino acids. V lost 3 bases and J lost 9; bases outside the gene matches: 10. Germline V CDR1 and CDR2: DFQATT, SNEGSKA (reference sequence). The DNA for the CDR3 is TGCAGTGCTAGGAATCTGACTAGCGGGAGGGACGTGCAGTACTTC. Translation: CSARNLTSGRDVQYF.

The CDR3 protein is CASGRLAGVREQYF. CDR3 sequence (DNA): TGTGCCAGCGGCCGACTAGCGGGAGTACGGGAGCAGTACTTC. The rearrangement uses TRBV6-1 and TRBJ2-7, with 12 bases identical to TRBD2. The CDR3 has 14 residues. The trim removed 8 bases at V and 7 bases at J, leaving 9 bases unmatched. The germline V gene has CDR1 MNHNS and CDR2 SASEGT.

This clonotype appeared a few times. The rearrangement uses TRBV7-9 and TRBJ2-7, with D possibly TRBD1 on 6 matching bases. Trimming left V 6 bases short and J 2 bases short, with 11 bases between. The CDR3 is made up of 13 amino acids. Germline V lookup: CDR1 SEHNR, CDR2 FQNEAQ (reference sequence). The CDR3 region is CASRRDRTYEQYF. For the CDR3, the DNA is TGTGCCAGCAGAAGAGACAGGACCTACGAGCAGTACTTC.

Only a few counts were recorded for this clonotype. CDR3 amino acids: CASSPGQGTDEQYF. Here the CDR3 DNA reads TGTGCCAGCAGCCCGGGACAGGGGACCGACGAGCAGTACTTC. V gene TRBV5-6 combines with J gene TRBJ2-7; 10 bases match TRBD1. Germline-derived CDR1 and CDR2 are SGHDT and YYEEEE. V gave up 4 bases and J gave up 5 bases; unmatched junction bases: 6. This CDR3 has 14 amino acids.

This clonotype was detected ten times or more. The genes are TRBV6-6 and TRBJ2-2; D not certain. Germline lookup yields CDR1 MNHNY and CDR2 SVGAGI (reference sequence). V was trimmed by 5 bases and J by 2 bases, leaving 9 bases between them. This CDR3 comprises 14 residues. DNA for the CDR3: TGTGCCAGCAGTACTCCTTTTAACACCGGGGAGCTGTTTTTT. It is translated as CASSTPFNTGELFF.